The T cell receptor beta chain described here comes from a study of Graves' ophthalmopathy and Graves' hyperthyroidism. General study points: Among thyroid clonotypes expanded above 0.001 frequency, most also appeared in blood. Its predictions of ophthalmopathy progression gave the model over 65% sensitivity and 72.22% specificity.

For repertoire sequencing, the TCR beta CDR3 regions were amplified from RNA transcripts. Second-round multiplex PCR followed a first-round RT-PCR using HTBI primers. One entry per CDR3 protein, called by TCRdb with MiXCR from the multiplex PCR reads. Altogether about half a million distinct CDR3 sequences are present, under 15% being singletons, with the ten largest covering 9.8%. This clonotype was counted at least ten times. The antigen remains undetermined. The specimen was blood. This TCR came from a woman aged 25-40 years with Graves' ophthalmopathy.

CDR3 region: CASSPPKNYEQYF. In nucleotides, the CDR3 is TGTGCCAGCAGCCCCCCGAAAAACTACGAGCAGTACTTC. The genes are TRBV7-9 and TRBJ2-7; D unclear. Trimming took 5 bases from V and 3 from J, leaving 11 bases between them. This CDR3 contains 13 residues. CDR1 is SEHNR, CDR2 FQNEAQ, per germline (reference sequence).